The 10 T cell receptor beta chains listed next were all sequenced from one sample in a study of CD8 T cells in ankylosing spondylitis. The study, taken as a whole, reports: Eight highly homologous variants formed a TCR beta motif that appeared characteristic of ankylosing spondylitis blood.

These receptors' antigens are unknown. Each CDR3 protein gets one entry after TCRdb re-called the 5' RACE reads with MiXCR. The repertoire consists of just under 550,000 distinct CDR3 sequences, with roughly 12% occurring once and the leading ten covering over 6.5%. Specimen: blood, either unsorted or a sorted T cell fraction (not recorded which). Receptors originate from a male donor with ankylosing spondylitis.

The CDR3 bases are TGTGCCAGCAGAAATAGCGTCCCGGAGGGGGGCGAGCAGTACGTC. Translating gives CASRNSVPEGGEQYV. The chain has TRBV6-2 or TRBV6-3 and TRBJ2-7; D tentatively reads TRBD1 or TRBD2 (6 bases each). CDR1 and CDR2 (germline): MNHEY, SVGEGT. This CDR3 has 15 residues. Trimming stripped 6 bases from V and 6 bases from J, with 21 bases between.

The chain employs TRBV29-1 and TRBJ1-1, with 10 bases that match TRBD1. The V and J ends lost 7 bases and 6 bases, in that order; junction bases with no gene match: 5. Per the germline V gene, CDR1 is SQVTM and CDR2 is ANQGSEA. CDR3 length: 12 residues. This CDR3 reads CSGGQGYAEAFF. The DNA of the CDR3 is TGCAGCGGGGGACAGGGGTACGCTGAAGCTTTCTTT.

This clonotype has a handful of counts. The chain joins TRBV20-1 to TRBJ2-6; TRBD1 might be the D (5 bases). From germline, CDR1 is DFQATT and CDR2 SNEGSKA (reference sequence). Trimming left V 3 bases short and J 1 base short, with 10 bases between. The CDR3 loop spans 15 amino acids. CDR3 sequence: CSASQGRSGANVLTF. CDR3 coding DNA: TGCAGTGCTAGCCAGGGAAGGTCTGGGGCCAACGTCCTGACTTTC.

The J gene is TRBJ1-1, the V gene TRBV18; no definite D call. V lost 2 bases and J 1 base, leaving 11 bases between the germline ends. CDR1 and CDR2 (germline): KGHSH, LQKENI. This CDR3 is built from 15 residues. CDR3 amino acids: CASSPKSGKNTEAFF. CDR3 DNA: TGTGCCAGCTCACCAAAATCAGGCAAGAACACTGAAGCTTTCTTT.

Points on this clonotype: Since the CDR3 does not end with the conserved phenylalanine or tryptophan, this likely comes from a read error. The chain couples TRBV7-9 to TRBJ2-1, with D perhaps matching TRBD2 (5 bases). The CDR3 is 15 residues long. Germline lookup yields CDR1 SEHNR and CDR2 FQNEAQ (reference sequence). V lost 5 bases and J lost 0, with 11 bases in between. The CDR3 loop is CASSILASSYNEQFY. The DNA of the CDR3 is TGTGCCAGCAGCATCTTAGCGAGCTCCTACAATGAGCAGTTCTAC.

The chain uses TRBV16 and TRBJ1-5, with 8 bases lining up with TRBD1. Trimming took 4 bases from V and 8 from J; bases not matched to a gene: 7. Germline V gene lookup returns CDR1 KGHSY and CDR2 FQNENV. The length of the CDR3 is 14 residues. The CDR3, as DNA: TGTGCCAGCAGCCGGACAGGGTTTAGTGAGCCCCAGCATTTT. This encodes CASSRTGFSEPQHF.

The chain carries TRBV3-1 and TRBJ2-7, with 12 bases aligning to TRBD2. From germline, CDR1 is LGHDT and CDR2 YNNKEL (reference sequence). The CDR3 is 14 amino acids. Germline trimming cut 4 bases from V and 7 bases from J; bases unmatched to any gene: 5. The CDR3 spells CASSLDTSGREQYV. As DNA, the CDR3 is TGTGCCAGCAGCCTGGACACTAGCGGGAGGGAGCAGTACGTC.

The sample holds many counts of this clonotype. The chain uses TRBV12-3 or TRBV12-4 and TRBJ2-1; 12 bases are a match to TRBD2. The CDR3 consists of 16 residues. After removal of 8 bases from V and 8 bases from J, the junction contained 13 bases not matched to a gene. The CDR3 loop is CASSPRASGRADEQFF. The DNA of the CDR3 is TGTGCCAGCTCTCCGAGGGCTAGCGGGAGGGCCGATGAGCAGTTCTTC.

The rearrangement joins TRBV5-6 to TRBJ1-5; D unresolved. Per the germline V gene, CDR1 is SGHDT and CDR2 is YYEEEE. Trimming shortened V by 1 base and J by 6 bases, and 17 bases separated the two germline ends. The CDR3 length is 16 residues. In DNA, the CDR3 is TGTGCCAGCAGCTTGTGGGAGGCTTATAATATTCAGCCCCAGCATTTT. Its translation: CASSLWEAYNIQPQHF.

This clonotype turned up a few times. The chain couples TRBV7-9 to TRBJ2-5; D might be TRBD1 (5 bases). Germline V CDR1 and CDR2: SEHNR, FQNEAQ (reference sequence). V gave up 7 bases and J gave up 0 bases, with 9 bases separating them. CDR3 length: 13 amino acids. CDR3 in DNA: TGTGCCAGCACCGTGGACAACCAAGAGACCCAGTACTTC. Protein sequence: CASTVDNQETQYF.